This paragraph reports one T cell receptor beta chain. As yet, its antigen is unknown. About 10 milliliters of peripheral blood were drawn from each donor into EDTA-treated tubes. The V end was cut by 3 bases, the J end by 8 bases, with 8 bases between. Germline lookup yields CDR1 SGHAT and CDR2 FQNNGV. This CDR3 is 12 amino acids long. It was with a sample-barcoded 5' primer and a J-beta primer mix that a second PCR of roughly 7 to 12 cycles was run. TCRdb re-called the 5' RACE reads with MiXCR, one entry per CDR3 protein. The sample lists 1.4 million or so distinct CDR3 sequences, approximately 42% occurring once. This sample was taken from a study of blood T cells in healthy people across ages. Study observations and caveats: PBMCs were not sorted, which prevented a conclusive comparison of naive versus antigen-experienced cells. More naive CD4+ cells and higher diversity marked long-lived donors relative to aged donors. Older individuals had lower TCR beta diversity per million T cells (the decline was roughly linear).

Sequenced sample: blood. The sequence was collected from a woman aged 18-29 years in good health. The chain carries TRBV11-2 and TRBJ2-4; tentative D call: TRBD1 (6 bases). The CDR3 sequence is CASSFHRDIQYF. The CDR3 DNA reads TGTGCCAGCAGCTTCCACAGGGACATTCAGTACTTC.